Sequencing of this T cell receptor (beta chain) was carried out in a study of cytomegalovirus exposure and HLA in healthy donors. About this clone itself: Its antigen is still unknown.

General study results and limits: In the analysis, some V segments, TRBV6-2 and TRBV6-3 included, were excluded as indistinguishable. A link between a missense DCLRE1C variant and TCR beta V- and J-gene trimming emerged from a later analysis. There were reportedly fewer N-insertions in an Asian-associated ancestry cluster than the approximately 630-donor mean, in a later analysis.

Amplification used 60 Vbeta primers and 13 Jbeta primers. Generated by immunoSEQ multiplex PCR, the TCRdb table keeps only in-frame clones and is missing some. The table has some 140,000 clones, roughly 80% seen once; the top ten hold more than 0.95%. The V gene lost 9 bases and the J gene lost 2 bases, with 7 bases spanning the gap. Germline CDR1 is SNHLY and CDR2 is FYNNEI. The CDR3 has 11 residues. This clonotype was obtained from a man aged 50-59 years in good health and CMV-seronegative. Sequenced input: PBMCs. V usage is TRBV2 and J usage is TRBJ1-2; D is ambiguous. The CDR3 DNA reads as TGTGCCAGTCGAGGAAACTATGGCTACACCTTC. This codes for CASRGNYGYTF.